The clone carrying this TCR beta chain was detected ten times or more. Its matching antigen is unknown. The data were taken from a study of Graves' ophthalmopathy and Graves' hyperthyroidism. J gave up 7 bases and V 5 bases, and 5 bases lay outside the gene matches. This CDR3 has 13 residues. Germline values: CDR1 MNHNS, CDR2 SASEGT. Regarding the study as a whole: In blood, most expanded thyroid clonotypes above 0.001 frequency were also detected.

The authors amplified TCR beta CDR3 regions, and they did so from RNA transcripts for repertoire sequencing. Following a first-round RT-PCR that used HTBI primers, a second-round multiplex PCR was carried out. TCRdb ran MiXCR on the multiplex PCR reads and lists one entry per CDR3 protein. The repertoire consists of 40,000 to 50,000 distinct CDR3 sequences, with roughly half occurring once and the leading ten covering around 19%. This clonotype was sampled from an adult man with Graves' ophthalmopathy. The genes are TRBV6-1 and TRBJ1-2, with 9 nucleotides matching TRBD1. Sequenced sample: peripheral blood. CDR3 sequence reads: CASSSVQGAGYTF. CDR3 coding DNA: TGTGCCAGCAGTTCTGTACAGGGGGCTGGCTACACCTTC.